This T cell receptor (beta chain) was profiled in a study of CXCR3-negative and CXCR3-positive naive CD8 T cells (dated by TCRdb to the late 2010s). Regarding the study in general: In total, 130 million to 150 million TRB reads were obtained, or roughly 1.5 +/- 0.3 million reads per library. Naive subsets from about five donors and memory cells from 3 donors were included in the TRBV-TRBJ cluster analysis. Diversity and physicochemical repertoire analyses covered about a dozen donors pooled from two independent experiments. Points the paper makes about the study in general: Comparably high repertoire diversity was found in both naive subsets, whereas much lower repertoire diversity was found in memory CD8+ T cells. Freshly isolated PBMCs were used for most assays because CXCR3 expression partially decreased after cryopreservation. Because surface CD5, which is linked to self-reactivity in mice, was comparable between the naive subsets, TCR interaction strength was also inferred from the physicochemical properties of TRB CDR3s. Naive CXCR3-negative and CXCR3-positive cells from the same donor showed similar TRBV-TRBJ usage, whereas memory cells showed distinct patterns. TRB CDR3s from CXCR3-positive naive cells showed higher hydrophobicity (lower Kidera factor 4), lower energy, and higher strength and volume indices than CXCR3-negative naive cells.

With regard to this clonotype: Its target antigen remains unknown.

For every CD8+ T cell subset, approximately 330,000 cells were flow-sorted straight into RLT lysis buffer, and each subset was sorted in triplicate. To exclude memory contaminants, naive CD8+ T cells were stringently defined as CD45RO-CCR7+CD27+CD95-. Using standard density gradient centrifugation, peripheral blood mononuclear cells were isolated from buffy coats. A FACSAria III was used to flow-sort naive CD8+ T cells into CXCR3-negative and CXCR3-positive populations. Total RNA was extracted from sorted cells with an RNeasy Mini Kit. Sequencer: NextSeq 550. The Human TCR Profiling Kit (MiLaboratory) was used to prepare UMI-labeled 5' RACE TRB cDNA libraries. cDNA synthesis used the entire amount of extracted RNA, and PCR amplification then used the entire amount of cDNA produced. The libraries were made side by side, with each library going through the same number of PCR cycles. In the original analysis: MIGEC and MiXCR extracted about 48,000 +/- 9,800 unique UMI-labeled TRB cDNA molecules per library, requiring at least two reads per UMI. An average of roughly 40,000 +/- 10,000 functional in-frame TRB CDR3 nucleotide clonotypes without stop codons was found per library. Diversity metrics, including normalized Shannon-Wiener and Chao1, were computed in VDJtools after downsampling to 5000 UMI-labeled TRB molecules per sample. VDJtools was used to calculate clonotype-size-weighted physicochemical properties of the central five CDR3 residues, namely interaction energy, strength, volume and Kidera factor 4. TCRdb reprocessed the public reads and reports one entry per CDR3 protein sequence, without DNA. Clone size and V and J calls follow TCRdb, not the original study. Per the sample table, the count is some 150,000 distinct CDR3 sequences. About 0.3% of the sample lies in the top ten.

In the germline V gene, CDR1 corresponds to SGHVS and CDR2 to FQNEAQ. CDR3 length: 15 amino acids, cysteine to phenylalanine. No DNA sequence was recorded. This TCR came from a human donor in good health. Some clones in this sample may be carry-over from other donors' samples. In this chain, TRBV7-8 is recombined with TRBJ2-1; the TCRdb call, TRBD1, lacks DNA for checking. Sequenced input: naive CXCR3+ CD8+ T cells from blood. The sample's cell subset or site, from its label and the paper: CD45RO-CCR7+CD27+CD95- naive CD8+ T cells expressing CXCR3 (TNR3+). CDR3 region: CASSLATGAYNEQFF.